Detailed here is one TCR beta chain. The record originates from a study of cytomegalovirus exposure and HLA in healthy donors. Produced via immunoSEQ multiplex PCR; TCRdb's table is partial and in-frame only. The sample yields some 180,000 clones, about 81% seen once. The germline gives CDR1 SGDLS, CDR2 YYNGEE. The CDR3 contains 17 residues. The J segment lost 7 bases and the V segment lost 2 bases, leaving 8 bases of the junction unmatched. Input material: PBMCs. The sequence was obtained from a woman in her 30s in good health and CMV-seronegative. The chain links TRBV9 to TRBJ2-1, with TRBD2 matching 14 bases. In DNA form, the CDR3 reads TGTGCCAGCAGCGTGCGACTAGCGGGAGGGCCGGGGAATGAGCAGTTCTTC. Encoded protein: CASSVRLAGGPGNEQFF.